This T cell receptor beta chain was retrieved from a study of blood T cell repertoires in COVID-19. Study overall: Acute and convalescent COVID-19 samples came from the United States, Italy and Spain. Sample material is recorded as cDNA or gDNA derived from T cells, B-cell-depleted T cells, or PBMCs.

With 5 bases clipped from V and 4 bases from J, the junction kept 10 bases outside the gene matches. Germline CDR1 is SNHLY and CDR2 is FYNNEI. This CDR3 comprises 16 residues. Original methodology: Reference gene primers were amplified, and this amplification served to estimate nucleated cell counts. The method was immunoSEQ multiplex PCR; TCRdb's version includes in-frame clones alone and lacks a portion of them. Clone size and V and J calls were adopted from that table, with D and trimming inferred from the DNA. The table has some 97,000 clones, about 80% seen once; the top ten hold about an eighth.

Sequenced material: peripheral blood. V is TRBV2 and J is TRBJ1-4; 7 bases map to TRBD1. The sequence was obtained from a woman in her seventies with acute or convalescent COVID-19. CDR3 sequence (DNA): TGTGCCAGCAGTTGGAGACAGGGTTTAGGTAATGAAAAACTGTTTTTT. Amino acid sequence: CASSWRQGLGNEKLFF.